These 9 T cell receptor beta chains were all obtained from the same sample, sequenced in a study of T-cell reconstitution after alpha-beta-depleted transplantation in children. It was with unique molecular identifiers that the TCRbeta library was prepared. Each CDR3 protein gets one entry after TCRdb re-called the PCR reads with MiXCR. Here the sample spans approximately 270,000 distinct CDR3 sequences, approximately 9.8% being singletons. The starting material was PBMCs from the stem cell graft donor, obtained from the stem cell graft. All receptors derive from a human donor who donated a stem cell graft to a child with SCID.

Many counts were recorded for this clonotype. This chain joins TRBV3-1 and TRBJ2-2, with a weak D call TRBD1 (5 bases). The CDR3 covers 14 residues. Per the germline V gene, CDR1 is LGHDT and CDR2 is YNNKEL (reference sequence). With 0 bases removed from V and 4 bases from J, the gap between germline ends came to 6 bases. CDR3: CASSQDTGTGELFF. CDR3 nucleotides: TGTGCCAGCAGCCAAGACACAGGCACCGGGGAGCTGTTTTTT. Based on the CDR3 plus reference TRBV3-1 and TRBJ2-2, the full variable domain is DTAVSQTPKYLVTQMGNDKSIKCEQNLGHDTMYWYKQDSKKFLKIMFSYNNKELIINETVPNRFSPKSPDKAHLNLHINSLELGDSAVYFCASSQDTGTGELFFGEGSRLTVL.

This clonotype was seen at least ten times. The V and J genes are TRBV20-1 and TRBJ2-1; 13 nucleotides align to TRBD2. Germline V gives CDR1 DFQATT, CDR2 SNEGSKA (reference sequence). V shed 7 bases, J shed 8 bases, and the junction held 8 bases outside the gene matches. This CDR3 has 14 amino acids. The CDR3 region is CSVPTSGGRDEQFF. Here the CDR3 DNA reads TGCAGTGTTCCGACTAGCGGGGGGAGGGATGAGCAGTTCTTC.

The genes are TRBV29-1 and TRBJ1-2; TRBD1 might be the D (6 bases). V lost 3 bases, J lost 7 bases, and 15 bases lay in between. The CDR3 has 13 amino acids. CDR1 is SQVTM and CDR2 is ANQGSEA in the germline V gene. The CDR3 protein is CSVDLLSGVGYTF. CDR3 bases: TGCAGCGTTGATTTATTGTCAGGGGTTGGCTACACCTTC.

The chain has TRBV7-9 and TRBJ2-5, with 7 bases that match TRBD1. The CDR3 covers 16 residues. V was pared by 5 bases and J by 2 bases, with 11 bases of the junction left unmatched. Germline lookup yields CDR1 SEHNR and CDR2 FQNEAQ (reference sequence). CDR3 in amino acids: CASSTRDRANQETQYF. The DNA of the CDR3 is TGTGCCAGCAGCACCCGTGACAGGGCGAATCAAGAGACCCAGTACTTC.

This clonotype was counted between two and nine times. The rearrangement uses TRBV5-1 and TRBJ2-1; no firm D call. The CDR3 length is 14 residues. Germline V gene data show CDR1 as SGHRS and CDR2 as YFSETQ. The V end lost 0 bases, the J end lost 5 bases, and 9 bases lay between the germline ends. CDR3 sequence: CASSLGSYDNEQFF. The DNA for the CDR3 is TGCGCCAGCAGCTTGGGCTCATACGACAATGAGCAGTTCTTC.

This clonotype was recorded a few times. This chain links TRBV29-1 with TRBJ2-5; D ambiguous. The CDR3 is 15 residues long. Trimming shortened V by 3 bases and J by 0 bases, and 14 bases separated the two germline ends. Germline V gene sequence: CDR1 SQVTM, CDR2 ANQGSEA. The CDR3 DNA is TGCAGCGTTGACGGAGTAGGCAGGTACCAAGAGACCCAGTACTTC. This sequence encodes CSVDGVGRYQETQYF.

This clonotype was counted a few times. The chain employs TRBV6-5 and TRBJ2-2; D gene uncertain. V lost 2 bases and J 3 bases, leaving 4 bases between the germline ends. Germline CDR1 and CDR2: MNHEY and SVGAGI. CDR3 size: 13 residues. CDR3 bases: TGTGCCAGCAGTTACCTCTACACCGGGGAGCTGTTTTTT. Its translation is CASSYLYTGELFF.

The chain recombines TRBV6-6 with TRBJ2-7; D call uncertain. Germline-derived CDR1 and CDR2 are MNHNY and SVGAGI (reference sequence). V was cut by 7 bases and J by 6 bases, with 16 bases left in between. CDR3 size: 13 residues. The DNA for the CDR3 is TGTGCCAGCACCGCCGATCCGTCAAGCGAGCAGTACTTC. It translates to CASTADPSSEQYF.

On this clonotype itself: A read error may explain this, as a much larger clone is one base away. The V gene is TRBV12-3 or TRBV12-4, the J gene TRBJ2-5, with D tentatively TRBD2 (5 bases). V shed 1 base and J shed 1 base, with 10 bases lying between them. The CDR3 extends over 15 amino acids. CDR3 loop: CASSLVPGSQETQYF. Here the CDR3 DNA reads TGTGCCAGCAGTTTAGTACCGGGGAGCCAAGAGACCCAGTACTTC.